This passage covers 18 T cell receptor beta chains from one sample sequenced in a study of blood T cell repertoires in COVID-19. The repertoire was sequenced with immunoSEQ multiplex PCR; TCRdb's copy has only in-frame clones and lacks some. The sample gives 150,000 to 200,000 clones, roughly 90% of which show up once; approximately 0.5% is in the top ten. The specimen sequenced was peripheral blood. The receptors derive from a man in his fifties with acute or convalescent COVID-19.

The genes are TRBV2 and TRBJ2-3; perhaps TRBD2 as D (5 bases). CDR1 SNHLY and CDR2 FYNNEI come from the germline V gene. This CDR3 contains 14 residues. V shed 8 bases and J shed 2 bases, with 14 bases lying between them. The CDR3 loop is CASYRPGITDTQYF. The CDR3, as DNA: TGTGCCAGCTATCGGCCGGGAATCACAGATACGCAGTATTTT. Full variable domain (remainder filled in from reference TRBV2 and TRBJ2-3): EPEVTQTPSHQVTQMGQEVILRCVPISNHLYFYWYRQILGQKVEFLVSFYNNEISEKSEIFDDQFSVERPDGSNFTLKIRSTKLEDSAMYFCASYRPGITDTQYFGPGTRLTVL.

CDR3 sequence reads: CASSQDARLAGVKETQYF. The CDR3 bases are TGTGCCAGCAGCCAAGATGCGAGATTAGCGGGGGTCAAAGAGACCCAGTACTTC. This chain uses TRBV3-1 (or the pseudogene TRBV3-2) with TRBJ2-5, with 9 bases that match TRBD2. V lost 0 bases and J lost 3; bases outside the gene matches: 11. The CDR3 length is 18 residues. Germline loops: CDR1 LGHDT, CDR2 YNNKEL (reference sequence).

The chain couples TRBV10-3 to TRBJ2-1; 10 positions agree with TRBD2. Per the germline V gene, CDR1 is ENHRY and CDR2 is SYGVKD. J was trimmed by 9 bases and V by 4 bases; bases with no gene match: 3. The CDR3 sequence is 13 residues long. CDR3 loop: CAISGGLAIEQFF. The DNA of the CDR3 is TGTGCCATCAGTGGGGGACTAGCGATTGAGCAGTTCTTC.

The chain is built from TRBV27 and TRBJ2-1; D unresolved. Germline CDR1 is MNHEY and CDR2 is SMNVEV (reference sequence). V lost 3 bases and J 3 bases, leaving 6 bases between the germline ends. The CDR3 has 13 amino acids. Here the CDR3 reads CASSFTSYNEQFF. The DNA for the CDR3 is TGTGCCAGCAGTTTTACAAGCTACAATGAGCAGTTCTTC.

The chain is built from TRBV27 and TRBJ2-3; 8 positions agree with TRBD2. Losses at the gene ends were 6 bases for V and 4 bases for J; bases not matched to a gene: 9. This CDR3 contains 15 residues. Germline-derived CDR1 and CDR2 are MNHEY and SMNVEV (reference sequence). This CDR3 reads CASSLGEAGADTQYF. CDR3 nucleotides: TGTGCCAGCAGCCTCGGCGAAGCGGGAGCAGATACGCAGTATTTT.

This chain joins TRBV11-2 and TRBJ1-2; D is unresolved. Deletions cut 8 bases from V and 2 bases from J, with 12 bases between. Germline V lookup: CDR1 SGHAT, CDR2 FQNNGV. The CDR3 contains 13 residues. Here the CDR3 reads CASAQTVNYGYTF. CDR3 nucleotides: TGTGCCAGCGCCCAAACAGTAAACTATGGCTACACCTTC.

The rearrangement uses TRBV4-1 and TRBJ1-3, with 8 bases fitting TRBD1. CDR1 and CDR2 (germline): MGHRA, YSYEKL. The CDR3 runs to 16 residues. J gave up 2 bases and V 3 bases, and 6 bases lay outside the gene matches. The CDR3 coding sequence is TGCGCCAGCAGCCACCAGGGACAGGAGGCTGGAAACACCATATATTTT. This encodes CASSHQGQEAGNTIYF.

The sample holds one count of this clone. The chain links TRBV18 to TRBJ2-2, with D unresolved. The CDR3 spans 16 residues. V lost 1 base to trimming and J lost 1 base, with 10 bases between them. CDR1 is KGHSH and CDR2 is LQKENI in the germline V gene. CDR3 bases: TGTGCCAGCTCACCACTTGGAGATTTGAACACCGGGGAGCTGTTTTTT. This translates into CASSPLGDLNTGELFF.

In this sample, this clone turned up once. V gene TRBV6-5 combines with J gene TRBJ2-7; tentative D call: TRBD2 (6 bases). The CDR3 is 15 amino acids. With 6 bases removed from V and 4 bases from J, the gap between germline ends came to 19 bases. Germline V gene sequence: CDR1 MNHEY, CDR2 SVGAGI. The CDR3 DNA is TGTGCCAGCAGCCACCTTAAGGCGGGGAATTACGAGCAGTACTTC. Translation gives CASSHLKAGNYEQYF.

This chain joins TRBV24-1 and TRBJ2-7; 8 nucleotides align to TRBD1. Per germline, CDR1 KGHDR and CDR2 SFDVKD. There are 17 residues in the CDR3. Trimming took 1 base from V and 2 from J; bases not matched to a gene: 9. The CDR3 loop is CATSDFADRDRPYEQYV. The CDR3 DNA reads TGTGCCACCAGTGATTTCGCGGACAGGGACCGACCCTACGAGCAGTACGTC.

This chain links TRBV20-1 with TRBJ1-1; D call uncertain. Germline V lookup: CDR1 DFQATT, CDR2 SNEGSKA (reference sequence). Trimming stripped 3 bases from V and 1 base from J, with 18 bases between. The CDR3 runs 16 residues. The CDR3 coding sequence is TGCAGTGCTAGTGGGCAGGAAGACGGTAGGAACACTGAAGCTTTCTTT. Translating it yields CSASGQEDGRNTEAFF.

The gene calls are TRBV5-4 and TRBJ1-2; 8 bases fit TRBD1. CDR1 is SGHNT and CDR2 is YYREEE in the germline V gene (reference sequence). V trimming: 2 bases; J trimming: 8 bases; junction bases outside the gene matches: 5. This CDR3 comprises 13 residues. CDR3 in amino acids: CASSLQGDWGYTF. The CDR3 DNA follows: TGTGCCAGCAGCTTACAGGGGGACTGGGGCTACACCTTC.

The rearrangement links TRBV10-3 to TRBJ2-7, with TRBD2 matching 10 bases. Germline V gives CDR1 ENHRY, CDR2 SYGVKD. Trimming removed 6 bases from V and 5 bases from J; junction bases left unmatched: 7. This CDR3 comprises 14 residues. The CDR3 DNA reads TGTGCCATCAGACCGGGACTAGCGACCCACGAGCAGTACTTC. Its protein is CAIRPGLATHEQYF.

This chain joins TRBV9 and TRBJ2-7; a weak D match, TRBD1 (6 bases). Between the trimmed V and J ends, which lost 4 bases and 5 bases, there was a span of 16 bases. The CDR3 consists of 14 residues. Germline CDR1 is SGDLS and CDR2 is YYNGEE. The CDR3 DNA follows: TGTGCCAGCAGCCAGGGCAGGGGCACCGACGAGCAGTACTTC. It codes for CASSQGRGTDEQYF.

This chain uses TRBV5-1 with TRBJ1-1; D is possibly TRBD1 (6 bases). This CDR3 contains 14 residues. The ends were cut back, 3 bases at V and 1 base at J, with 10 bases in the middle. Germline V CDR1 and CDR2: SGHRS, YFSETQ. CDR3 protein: CASSSGQQNTEAFF. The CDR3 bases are TGCGCCAGCAGCTCGGGACAACAGAACACTGAAGCTTTCTTT.

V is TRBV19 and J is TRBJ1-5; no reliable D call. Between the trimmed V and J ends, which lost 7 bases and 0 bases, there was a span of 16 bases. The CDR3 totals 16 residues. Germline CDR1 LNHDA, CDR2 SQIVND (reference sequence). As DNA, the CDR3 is TGTGCCAGTACCCTTTGGGGAGAAGATAGCAATCAGCCCCAGCATTTT. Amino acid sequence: CASTLWGEDSNQPQHF.

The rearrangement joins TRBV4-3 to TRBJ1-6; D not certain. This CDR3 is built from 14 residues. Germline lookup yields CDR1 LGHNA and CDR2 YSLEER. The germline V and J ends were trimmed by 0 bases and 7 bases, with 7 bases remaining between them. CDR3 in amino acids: CASSQDRFNSPLHF. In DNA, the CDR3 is TGCGCCAGCAGCCAAGATAGATTCAATTCACCCCTCCACTTT.

The CDR3 DNA is TGTGCCAGCAGTGACAGGACTAGCGGTCGCTACGAGCAGTACTTC. Protein: CASSDRTSGRYEQYF. The chain is built from TRBV6-1 and TRBJ2-7; 10 bases are a match to TRBD2. The CDR3 has 15 residues. CDR1 and CDR2 from the germline V gene are MNHNS and SASEGT. With 3 bases clipped from V and 3 bases from J, the junction kept 5 bases outside the gene matches.